This TCR beta chain was profiled in a study of shared clonotypes between healthy human individuals. At the level of the study: Serving as donors were a couple of women and a few men, whose ages spanned 18 to 49. Broader study findings: In general, naive subsets displayed greater estimated richness than memory subsets did.

The method was immunoSEQ multiplex PCR; TCRdb's version includes in-frame clones alone and lacks a portion of them. The data contain approximately 100,000 clones, 68% of them singletons. The ends lost 3 bases at V and 4 bases at J; junction bases unmatched: 3. CDR1 is SGHTA and CDR2 is FQGNSA in the germline V gene. The CDR3 length is 14 residues. All the donors were Caucasian adults who lived in Nashville, Tennessee. This clone occurred once. Antigen specificity is unknown. This clonotype was sampled from a woman aged 25 to 39 in good health. The specimen sequenced was memory CD8+ T cells sorted from blood. Regarding subset: CD45RO+ cells pooled with CCR7-negative TemRA cells. The rearrangement links TRBV7-2 to TRBJ1-1, with TRBD1 matching over 9 bases. For the CDR3, the DNA is TGTGCCAGCAGCTTCCGGGACAGGGTCACTGAAGCTTTCTTT. This encodes CASSFRDRVTEAFF.